This section outlines one TCR beta chain sequence together with its context. Its antigen remains undetermined. No much larger clone is present one base from it, and per-base qualities are unavailable. The method behind the library was PCR. Sequencer: Illumina HiSeq 4000. High-throughput sequencing was used to profile the CDR3 region of the TCR beta-chain in every patient. As for the authors' bioinformatics: CDR3 differences across clinicopathological groups were used to build a classifier for discriminating distant-metastatic papillary thyroid cancer patients. The Shannon index was used to measure repertoire diversity, and the Morisita-Horn index was used to measure how similar tumor and blood repertoires were. Using fastp trimming at Q25 and MiXCR clonotype assembly, TCRdb reanalyzed the public sequencing data and kept in-frame beta chains. These V and J calls are TCRdb output, not the study's own analysis. Here the sample has 11,000 or so clones; around a quarter occur a single time. Of the sample, roughly 9.8% falls within the top ten clones.

These data belong to a study of metastatic and nonmetastatic thyroid tumors (dated by TCRdb to about 2020). Turning to the overall study: Repertoires were compared across peripheral blood and tumor or nodule tissue samples from malignant and benign thyroid patients.

The paper's findings and limits, for the study overall: In both blood and tumor samples, TCR beta diversity was reported to be significantly higher in malignant tumors than in benign nodules.

No patient had received any treatment before thyroid surgery. Patient clinical samples collected from the early 2010s to the late 2010s were retrospectively analysed using T-cell receptor beta sequencing. The TCR comes from a female donor with papillary thyroid cancer or a benign thyroid nodule (not recorded which). Some clones in this sample may be carry-over from other donors' samples. Sample: tumor tissue.

The CDR3 in this case is CASGLLAGANVLTF. In nucleotides, the sequence is TGTGCCAGCGGCCTTCTGGCTGGGGCCAACGTCCTGACTTTC. The rearrangement joined TRBV12-3 or TRBV12-4 to TRBJ2-6, with the D gene uncertain. The CDR3 measures 14 amino acids from cysteine to phenylalanine. This entry keeps only the CDR3 DNA: 42 bases, framed from base 1. V loses 8 bases, J loses 2 bases, and the germline ends lie 10 bases apart.